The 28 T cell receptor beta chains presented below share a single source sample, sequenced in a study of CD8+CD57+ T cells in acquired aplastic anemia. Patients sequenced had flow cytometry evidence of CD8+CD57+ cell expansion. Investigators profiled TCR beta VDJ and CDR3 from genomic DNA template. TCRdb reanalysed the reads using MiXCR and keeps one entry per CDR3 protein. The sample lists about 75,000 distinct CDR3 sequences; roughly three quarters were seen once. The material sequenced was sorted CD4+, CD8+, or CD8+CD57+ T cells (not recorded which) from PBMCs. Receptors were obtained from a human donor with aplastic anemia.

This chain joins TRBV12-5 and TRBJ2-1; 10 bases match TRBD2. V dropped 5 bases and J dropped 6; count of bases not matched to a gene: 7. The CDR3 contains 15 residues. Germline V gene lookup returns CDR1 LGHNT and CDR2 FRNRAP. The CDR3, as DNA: TGTGCTAGTGGTCCGAGCGGGGGGGCCACCAATGAGCAGTTCTTC. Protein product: CASGPSGGATNEQFF. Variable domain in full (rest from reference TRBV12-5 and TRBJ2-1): DARVTQTPRHKVTEMGQEVTMRCQPILGHNTVFWYRQTMMQGLELLAYFRNRAPLDDSGMPKDRFSAEMPDATLATLKIQPSEPRDSAVYFCASGPSGGATNEQFFGPGTRLTVL.

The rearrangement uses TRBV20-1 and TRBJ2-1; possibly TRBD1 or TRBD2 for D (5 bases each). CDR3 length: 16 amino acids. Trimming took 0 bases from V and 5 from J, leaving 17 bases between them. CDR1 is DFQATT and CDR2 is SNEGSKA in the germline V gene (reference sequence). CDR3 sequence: CSARDRGENTDNEQFF. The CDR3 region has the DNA TGCAGTGCTAGAGATCGAGGGGAAAATACTGACAATGAGCAGTTCTTC.

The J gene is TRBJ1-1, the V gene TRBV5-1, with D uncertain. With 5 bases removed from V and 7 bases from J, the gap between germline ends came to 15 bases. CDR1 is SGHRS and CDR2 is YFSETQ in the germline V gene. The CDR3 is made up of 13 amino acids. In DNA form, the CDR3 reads TGCGCCAGCAGAATGGACGGACGTGGTGAAGCTTTCTTT. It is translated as CASRMDGRGEAFF.

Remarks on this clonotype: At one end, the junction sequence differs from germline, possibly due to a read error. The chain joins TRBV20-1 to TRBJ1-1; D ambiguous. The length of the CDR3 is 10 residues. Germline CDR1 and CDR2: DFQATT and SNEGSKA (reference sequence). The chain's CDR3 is CSAGVTEAFF. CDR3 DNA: TGCAGTGCTGGAGTGACTGAAGCCTTCTTT.

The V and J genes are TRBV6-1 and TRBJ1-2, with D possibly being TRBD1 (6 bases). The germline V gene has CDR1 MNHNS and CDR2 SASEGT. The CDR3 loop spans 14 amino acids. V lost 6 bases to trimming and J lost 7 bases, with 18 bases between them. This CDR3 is CASRPSGAGSGYTF. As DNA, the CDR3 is TGTGCCAGCAGGCCCTCGGGGGCCGGGAGTGGCTACACCTTC.

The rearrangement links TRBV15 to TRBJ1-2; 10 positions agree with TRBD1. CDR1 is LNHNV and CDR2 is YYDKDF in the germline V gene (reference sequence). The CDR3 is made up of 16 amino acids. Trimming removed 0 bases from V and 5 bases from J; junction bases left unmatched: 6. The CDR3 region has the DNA TGTGCCACCAGCAGAGATCGAGGGGGACAGGGGTATGGCTACACCTTC. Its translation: CATSRDRGGQGYGYTF.

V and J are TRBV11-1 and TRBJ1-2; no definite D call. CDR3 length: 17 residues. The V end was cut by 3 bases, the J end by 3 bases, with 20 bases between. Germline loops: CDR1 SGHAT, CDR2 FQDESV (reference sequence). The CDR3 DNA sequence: TGTGCCAGCAGCTTTCCCACTCTCCCGGAGGGTGACTATGGCTACACCTTC. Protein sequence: CASSFPTLPEGDYGYTF.

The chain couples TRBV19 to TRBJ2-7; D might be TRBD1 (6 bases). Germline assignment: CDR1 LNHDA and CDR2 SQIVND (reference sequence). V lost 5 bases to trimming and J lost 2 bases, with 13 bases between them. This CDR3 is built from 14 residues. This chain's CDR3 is CASSLARDTYEQYF. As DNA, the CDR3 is TGTGCCAGTAGTCTAGCTCGGGACACCTACGAGCAGTACTTC.

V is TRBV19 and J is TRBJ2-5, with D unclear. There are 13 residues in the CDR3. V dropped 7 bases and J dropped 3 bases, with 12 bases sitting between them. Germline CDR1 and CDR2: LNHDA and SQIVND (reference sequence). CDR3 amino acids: CASTTDHKETQYF. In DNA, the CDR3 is TGTGCCAGTACAACGGACCACAAAGAGACCCAGTACTTC.

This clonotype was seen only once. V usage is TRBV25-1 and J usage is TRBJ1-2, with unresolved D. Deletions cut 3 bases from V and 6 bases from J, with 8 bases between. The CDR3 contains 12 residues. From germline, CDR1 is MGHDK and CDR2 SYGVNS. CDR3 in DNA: TGTGCCAGCAGTGACCCCCCGGATGGCTACACCTTC. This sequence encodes CASSDPPDGYTF.

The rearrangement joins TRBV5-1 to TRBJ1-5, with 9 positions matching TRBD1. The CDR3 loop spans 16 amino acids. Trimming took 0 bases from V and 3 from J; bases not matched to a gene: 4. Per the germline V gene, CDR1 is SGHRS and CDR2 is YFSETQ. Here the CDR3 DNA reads TGCGCCAGCAGCTTGGGGACAGGGGATGCCAATCAGCCCCAGCATTTT. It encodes CASSLGTGDANQPQHF.

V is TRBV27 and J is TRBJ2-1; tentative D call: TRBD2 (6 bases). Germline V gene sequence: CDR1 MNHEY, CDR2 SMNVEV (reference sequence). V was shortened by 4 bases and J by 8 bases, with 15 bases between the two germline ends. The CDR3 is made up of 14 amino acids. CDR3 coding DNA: TGTGCCAGCAGTTCGGGGACCGGGGGTTATGAGCAGTTCTTC. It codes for CASSSGTGGYEQFF.

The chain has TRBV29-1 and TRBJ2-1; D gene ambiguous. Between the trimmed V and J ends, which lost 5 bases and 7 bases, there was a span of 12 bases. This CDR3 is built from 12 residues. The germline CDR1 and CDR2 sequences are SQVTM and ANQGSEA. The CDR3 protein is CSVTTDRNEQFF. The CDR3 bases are TGCAGCGTTACAACGGACCGGAATGAGCAGTTCTTC.

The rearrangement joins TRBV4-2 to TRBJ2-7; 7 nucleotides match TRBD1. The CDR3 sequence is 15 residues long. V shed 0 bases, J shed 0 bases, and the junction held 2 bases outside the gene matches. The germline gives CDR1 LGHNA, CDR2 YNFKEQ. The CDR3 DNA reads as TGTGCCAGCAGCCAAGAGCAGGGGGACTCCTACGAGCAGTACTTC. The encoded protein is CASSQEQGDSYEQYF.

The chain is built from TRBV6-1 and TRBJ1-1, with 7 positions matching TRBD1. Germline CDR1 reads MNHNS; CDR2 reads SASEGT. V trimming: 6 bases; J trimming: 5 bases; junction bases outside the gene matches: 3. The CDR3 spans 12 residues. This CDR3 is CASRQGGTEAFF. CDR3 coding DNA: TGTGCCAGCAGGCAGGGGGGGACTGAAGCTTTCTTT.

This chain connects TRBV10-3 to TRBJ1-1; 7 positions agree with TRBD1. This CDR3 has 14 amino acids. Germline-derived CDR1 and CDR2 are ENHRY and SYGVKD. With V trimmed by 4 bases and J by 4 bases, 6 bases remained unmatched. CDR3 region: CAISAAQGGTEAFF. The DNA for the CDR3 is TGTGCCATCAGTGCTGCCCAGGGGGGCACTGAAGCTTTCTTT.

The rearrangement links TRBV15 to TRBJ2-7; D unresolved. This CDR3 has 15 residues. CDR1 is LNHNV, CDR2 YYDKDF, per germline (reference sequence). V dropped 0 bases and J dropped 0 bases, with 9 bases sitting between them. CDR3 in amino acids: CATSRDQTVSYEQYF. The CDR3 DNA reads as TGTGCCACCAGCAGAGATCAAACAGTCTCCTACGAGCAGTACTTC. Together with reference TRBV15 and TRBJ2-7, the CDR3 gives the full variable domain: DAMVIQNPRYQVTQFGKPVTLSCSQTLNHNVMYWYQQKSSQAPKLLFHYYDKDFNNEADTPDNFQSRRPNTSFCFLDIRSPGLGDTAMYLCATSRDQTVSYEQYFGPGTRLTVT.

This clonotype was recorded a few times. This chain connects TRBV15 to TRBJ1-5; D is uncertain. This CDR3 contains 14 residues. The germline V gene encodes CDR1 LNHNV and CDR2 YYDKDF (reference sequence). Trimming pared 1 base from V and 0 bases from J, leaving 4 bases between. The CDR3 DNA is TGTGCCACCAGCAGAGCTGGTAGCAATCAGCCCCAGCATTTT. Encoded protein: CATSRAGSNQPQHF. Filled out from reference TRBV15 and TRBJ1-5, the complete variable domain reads DAMVIQNPRYQVTQFGKPVTLSCSQTLNHNVMYWYQQKSSQAPKLLFHYYDKDFNNEADTPDNFQSRRPNTSFCFLDIRSPGLGDTAMYLCATSRAGSNQPQHFGDGTRLSIL.

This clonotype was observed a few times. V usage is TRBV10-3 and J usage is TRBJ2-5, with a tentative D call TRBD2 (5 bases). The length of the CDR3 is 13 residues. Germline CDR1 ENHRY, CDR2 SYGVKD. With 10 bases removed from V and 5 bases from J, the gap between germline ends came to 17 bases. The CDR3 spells CATTTGMGETQYF. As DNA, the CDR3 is TGTGCCACGACAACGGGGATGGGGGAGACCCAGTACTTC.

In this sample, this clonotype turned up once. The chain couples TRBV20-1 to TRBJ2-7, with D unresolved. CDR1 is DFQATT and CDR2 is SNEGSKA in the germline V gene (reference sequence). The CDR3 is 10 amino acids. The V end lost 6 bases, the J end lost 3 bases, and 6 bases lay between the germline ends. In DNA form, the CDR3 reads TGCAGTGCCTACAACTACGAGCAGTACTTC. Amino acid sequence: CSAYNYEQYF.

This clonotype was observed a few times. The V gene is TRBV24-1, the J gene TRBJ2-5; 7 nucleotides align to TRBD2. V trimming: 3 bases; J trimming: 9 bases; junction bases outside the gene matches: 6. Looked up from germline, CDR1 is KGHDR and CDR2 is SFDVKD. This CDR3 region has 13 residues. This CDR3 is CATSDPSREAQYF. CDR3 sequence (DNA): TGTGCCACCAGTGATCCAAGCCGGGAGGCCCAGTACTTC.

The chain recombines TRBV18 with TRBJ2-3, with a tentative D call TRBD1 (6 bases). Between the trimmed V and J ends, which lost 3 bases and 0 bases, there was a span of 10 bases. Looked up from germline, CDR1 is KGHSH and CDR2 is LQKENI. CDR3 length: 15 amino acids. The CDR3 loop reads CASSPRGQSTDTQYF. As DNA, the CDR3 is TGTGCCAGCTCACCTCGCGGACAGAGCACAGATACGCAGTATTTT.

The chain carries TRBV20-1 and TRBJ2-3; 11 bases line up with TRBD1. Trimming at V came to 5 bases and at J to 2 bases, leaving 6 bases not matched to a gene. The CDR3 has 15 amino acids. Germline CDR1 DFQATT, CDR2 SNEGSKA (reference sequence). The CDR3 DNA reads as TGCAGTGCTTCACCGGGACAGGGGGTCACAGATACGCAGTATTTT. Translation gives CSASPGQGVTDTQYF.

The chain's CDR3 is CASSEGEVGPGETQYF. CDR3 DNA: TGTGCCAGCAGTGAAGGGGAGGTCGGGCCTGGAGAGACCCAGTACTTC. The chain couples TRBV2 to TRBJ2-5, with D possibly TRBD2 on 6 matching bases. V shed 1 base and J shed 4 bases, with 16 bases lying between them. Looked up from germline, CDR1 is SNHLY and CDR2 is FYNNEI. This CDR3 has 16 amino acids. The full variable domain, with the rest looked up from reference TRBV2 and TRBJ2-5, is EPEVTQTPSHQVTQMGQEVILRCVPISNHLYFYWYRQILGQKVEFLVSFYNNEISEKSEIFDDQFSVERPDGSNFTLKIRSTKLEDSAMYFCASSEGEVGPGETQYFGPGTRLLVL.

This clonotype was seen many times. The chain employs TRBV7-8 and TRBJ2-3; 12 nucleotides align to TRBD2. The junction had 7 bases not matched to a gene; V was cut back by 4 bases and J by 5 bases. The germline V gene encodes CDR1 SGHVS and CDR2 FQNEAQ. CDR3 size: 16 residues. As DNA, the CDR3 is TGTGCCAGCAGCTCTGGACTAGCGGGAACGGGAGATACGCAGTATTTT. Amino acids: CASSSGLAGTGDTQYF.

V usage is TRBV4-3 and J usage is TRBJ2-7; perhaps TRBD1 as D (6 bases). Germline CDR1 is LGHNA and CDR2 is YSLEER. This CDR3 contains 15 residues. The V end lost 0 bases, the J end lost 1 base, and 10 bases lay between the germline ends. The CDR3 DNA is TGCGCCAGCAGCCAAGACAGGGGTTGGTCCTACGAGCAGTACTTC. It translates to CASSQDRGWSYEQYF.

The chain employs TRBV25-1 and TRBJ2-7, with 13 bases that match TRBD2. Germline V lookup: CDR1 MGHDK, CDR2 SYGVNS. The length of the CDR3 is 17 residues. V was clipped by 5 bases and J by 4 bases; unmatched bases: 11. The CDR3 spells CASSLGTSGKFLYEQYF. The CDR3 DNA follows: TGTGCCAGCAGTTTAGGGACTAGCGGGAAATTTTTGTACGAGCAGTACTTC.

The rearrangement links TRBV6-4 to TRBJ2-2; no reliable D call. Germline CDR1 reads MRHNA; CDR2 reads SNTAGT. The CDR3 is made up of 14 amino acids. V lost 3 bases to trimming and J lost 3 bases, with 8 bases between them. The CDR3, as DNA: TGTGCCAGCAGTGATAACAGTCACACCGGGGAGCTGTTTTTT. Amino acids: CASSDNSHTGELFF.